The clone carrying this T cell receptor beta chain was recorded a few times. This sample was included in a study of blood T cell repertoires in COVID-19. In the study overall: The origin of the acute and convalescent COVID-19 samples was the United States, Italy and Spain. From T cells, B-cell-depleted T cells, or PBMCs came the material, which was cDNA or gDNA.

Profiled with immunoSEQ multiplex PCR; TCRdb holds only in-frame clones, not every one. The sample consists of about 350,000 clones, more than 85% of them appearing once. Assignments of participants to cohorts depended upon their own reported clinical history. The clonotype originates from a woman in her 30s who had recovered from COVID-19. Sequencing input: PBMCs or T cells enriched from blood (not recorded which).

CDR3 sequence: CASSLGSGSGNTIYF. The DNA of the CDR3 is TGTGCCAGCAGCTTGGGATCAGGGTCCGGAAACACCATATATTTT. The chain carries TRBV5-4 and TRBJ1-3, with D perhaps TRBD1 (5 bases). Looked up from germline, CDR1 is SGHNT and CDR2 is YYREEE (reference sequence). V lost 0 bases, J lost 4 bases, and 11 bases lay in between. The CDR3 contains 15 residues. The full variable domain, its missing parts supplied by reference TRBV5-4 and TRBJ1-3, is ETGVTQSPTHLIKTRGQQVTLRCSSQSGHNTVSWYQQALGQGPQFIFQYYREEENGRGNFPPRFSGLQFPNYSSELNVNALELDDSALYLCASSLGSGSGNTIYFGEGSWLTVV.